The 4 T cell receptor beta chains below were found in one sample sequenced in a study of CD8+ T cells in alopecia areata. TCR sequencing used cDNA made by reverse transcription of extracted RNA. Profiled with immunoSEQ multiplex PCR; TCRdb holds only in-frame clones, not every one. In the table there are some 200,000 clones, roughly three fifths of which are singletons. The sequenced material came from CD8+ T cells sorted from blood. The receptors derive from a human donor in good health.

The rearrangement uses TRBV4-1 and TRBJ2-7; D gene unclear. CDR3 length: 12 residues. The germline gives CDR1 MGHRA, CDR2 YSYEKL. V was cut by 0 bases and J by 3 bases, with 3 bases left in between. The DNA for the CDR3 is TGCGCCAGCAGCCAAGATAACTACGAGCAGTACTTC. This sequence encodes CASSQDNYEQYF.

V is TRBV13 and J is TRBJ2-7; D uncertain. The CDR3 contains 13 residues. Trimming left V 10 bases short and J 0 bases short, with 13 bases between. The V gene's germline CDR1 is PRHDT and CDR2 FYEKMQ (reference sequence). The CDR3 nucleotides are TGTGCCACCCAGGTTTTAAGCTCCTACGAGCAGTACTTC. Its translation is CATQVLSSYEQYF.

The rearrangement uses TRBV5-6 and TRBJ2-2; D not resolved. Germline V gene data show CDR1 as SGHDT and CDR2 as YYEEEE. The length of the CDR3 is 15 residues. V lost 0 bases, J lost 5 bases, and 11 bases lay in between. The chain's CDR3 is CASSLEGQFTGELFF. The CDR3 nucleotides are TGTGCCAGCAGCTTGGAAGGGCAGTTTACCGGGGAGCTGTTTTTT.

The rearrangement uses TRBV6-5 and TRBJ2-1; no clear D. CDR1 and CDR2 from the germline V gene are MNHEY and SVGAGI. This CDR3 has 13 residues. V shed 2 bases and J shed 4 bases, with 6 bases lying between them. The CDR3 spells CASSYGVYNEQFF. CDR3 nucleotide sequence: TGTGCCAGCAGTTACGGCGTTTACAATGAGCAGTTCTTC.